A single sample gave rise to the 2 T cell receptor beta chains below, sequenced in a study of CD8+CD57+ T cells in acquired aplastic anemia. Template material for TCR beta VDJ and CDR3 profiling consisted of genomic DNA. TCRdb called the reads again in MiXCR, with one record for every CDR3 protein. This table holds hundreds of thousands of distinct CDR3 sequences, around 30% found once. Before being chosen for sequencing, patients had shown CD8+CD57+ cell expansion by flow cytometry. The sequenced sample consisted of sorted CD4+, CD8+, or CD8+CD57+ T cells (not recorded which) from PBMCs. The origin of the receptors is a human donor with aplastic anemia.

The chain is built from TRBV20-1 and TRBJ1-5; D is possibly TRBD1 (6 bases). Trimming pared 5 bases from V and 7 bases from J, leaving 24 bases between. The CDR3 covers 16 residues. Germline V gene lookup returns CDR1 DFQATT and CDR2 SNEGSKA (reference sequence). This chain's CDR3 is CSARVGGAGRGQPQHF. In DNA form, the CDR3 reads TGCAGTGCTCGTGTTGGGGGCGCCGGACGTGGACAGCCCCAGCATTTT.

This clonotype was detected ten times or more. V is TRBV24-1 and J is TRBJ2-1; D unresolved. The ends were cut back, 4 bases at V and 4 bases at J, with 10 bases in the middle. The CDR3 is made up of 14 amino acids. Germline CDR1 and CDR2: KGHDR and SFDVKD. The CDR3 nucleotides are TGTGCCACCAGTGACTCTGACGGTTACAATGAGCAGTTCTTC. It is translated as CATSDSDGYNEQFF.